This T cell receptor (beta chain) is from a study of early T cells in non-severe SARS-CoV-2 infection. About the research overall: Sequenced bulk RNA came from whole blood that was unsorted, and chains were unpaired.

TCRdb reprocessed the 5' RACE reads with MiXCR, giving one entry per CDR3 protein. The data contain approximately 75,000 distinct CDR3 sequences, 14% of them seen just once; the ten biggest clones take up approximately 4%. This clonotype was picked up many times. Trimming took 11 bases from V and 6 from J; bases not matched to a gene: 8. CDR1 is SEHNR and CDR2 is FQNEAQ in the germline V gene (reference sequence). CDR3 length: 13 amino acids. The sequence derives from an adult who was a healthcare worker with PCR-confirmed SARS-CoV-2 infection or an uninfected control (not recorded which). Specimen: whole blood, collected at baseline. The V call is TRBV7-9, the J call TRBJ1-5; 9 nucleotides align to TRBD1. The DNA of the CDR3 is TGTGCCGTCACAGGGGGCGAGGGTCAGCCCCAGCATTTT. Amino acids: CAVTGGEGQPQHF. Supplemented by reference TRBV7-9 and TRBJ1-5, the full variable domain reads DTGVSQNPRHKITKRGQNVTFRCDPISEHNRLYWYRQTLGQGPEFLTYFQNEAQLEKSRLLSDRFSAERPKGSFSTLEIQRTEQGDSAMYLCAVTGGEGQPQHFGDGTRLSIL.